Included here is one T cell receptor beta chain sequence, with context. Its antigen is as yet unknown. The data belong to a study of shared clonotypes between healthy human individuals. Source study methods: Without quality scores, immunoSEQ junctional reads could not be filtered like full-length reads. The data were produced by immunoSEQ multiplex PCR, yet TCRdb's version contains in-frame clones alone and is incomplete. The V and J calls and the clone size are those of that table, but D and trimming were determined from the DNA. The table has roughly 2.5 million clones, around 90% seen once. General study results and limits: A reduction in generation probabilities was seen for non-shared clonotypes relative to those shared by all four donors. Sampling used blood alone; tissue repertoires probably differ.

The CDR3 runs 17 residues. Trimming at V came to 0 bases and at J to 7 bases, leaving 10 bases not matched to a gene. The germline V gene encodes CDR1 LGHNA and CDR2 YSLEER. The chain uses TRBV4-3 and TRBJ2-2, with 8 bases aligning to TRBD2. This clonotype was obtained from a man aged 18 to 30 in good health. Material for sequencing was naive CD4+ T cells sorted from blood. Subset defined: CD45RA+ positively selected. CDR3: CASSQDLAGWGHGELFF. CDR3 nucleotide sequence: TGCGCCAGCAGCCAAGACTTAGCGGGATGGGGTCACGGGGAGCTGTTTTTT.